A selection of T cell receptor beta chains follows, all from one sample in a study of blood T cell repertoires in COVID-19. Measured with immunoSEQ multiplex PCR; TCRdb has only the in-frame clones, and not every one. The data contain some 180,000 clones, roughly 80% of them singletons. Sequencing used peripheral blood. These receptor sequences come from a man aged 55 to 70 with acute or convalescent COVID-19. Each CDR3 is given with its conserved first and last residue. The order of the fields is clone size, J gene, D gene, V gene, CDR3 length, CDR3 DNA, CDR3 protein. A D gene is named only where the DNA matches it firmly. Where a row states a size, it is once, few, many or the class of an expanded clone; other rows omit it.

NA,TRBJ1-3,NA,TRBV6-1,14,TGTGCCAGCAGTGAAACTGGGGGGATTGACACCATATATTTT,CASSETGGIDTIYF
NA,TRBJ1-3,NA,TRBV19,15,TGTGCCAGTAGTATCTTATTGCGCTCTGGAAACACCATATATTTT,CASSILLRSGNTIYF
NA,TRBJ2-1,TRBD2,TRBV9,17,TGTGCCAGCAGCGTAGGTGGCGGGGGGCGCGCCTACAATGAGCAGTTCTTC,CASSVGGGGRAYNEQFF
NA,TRBJ1-6,NA,TRBV19,18,TGTGCCAGTAGTATTACCGTCACGGGGTTCTCCTATAATTCACCCCTCCACTTT,CASSITVTGFSYNSPLHF
NA,TRBJ2-3,NA,TRBV19,13,TGTGCCAGTAGTTGGAGTAGCACAGATACGCAGTATTTT,CASSWSSTDTQYF
NA,TRBJ1-1,NA,TRBV19,12,TGTGCCAGTGGAGGAGTGGTCACTGAAGCTTTCTTT,CASGGVVTEAFF
NA,TRBJ1-2,NA,TRBV7-2,14,TGTGCCAGCAGCTCTCCCCTGGCGACAAATGGCTACACCTTC,CASSSPLATNGYTF
NA,TRBJ2-2,TRBD1,TRBV12-3/TRBV12-4,13,TGTGCCAGCAGACGGGACAGCACCGGGGAGCTGTTTTTT,CASRRDSTGELFF
NA,TRBJ1-1,TRBD1,TRBV20-1,14,TGCAGTGCTAGTCGGGACAGGACGAACACTGAAGCTTTCTTT,CSASRDRTNTEAFF
NA,TRBJ2-1,TRBD2,TRBV13,16,TGTGCCAGCAGCTCCCCCACAAGCGGGAGGGGCAATGAGCAGTTCTTC,CASSSPTSGRGNEQFF
many,TRBJ1-5,NA,TRBV2,14,TGTGCCAGCAGTGAAGCAGAGAGCAATCAGCCCCAGCATTTT,CASSEAESNQPQHF
NA,TRBJ2-7,TRBD2,TRBV25-1,11,TGTGCCAGCAGTTGGGGGGGATTGGGGTACTTC,CASSWGGLGYF
few,TRBJ2-7,TRBD2,TRBV6-5,15,TGTGCCAGCAGAGACGGCAGGGCGGGGGGCTACGAGCAGTACTTC,CASRDGRAGGYEQYF
NA,TRBJ2-7,NA,TRBV7-2,15,TGTGCCAGCAGCTTAGAGGAGCAGCGGGTCTACGAGCAGTACTTC,CASSLEEQRVYEQYF
NA,TRBJ2-3,TRBD2,TRBV7-3,16,TGTGCCAGCAGCTTAAACCGGCTAGCGGGAGGGTCAGCGCAGTATTTT,CASSLNRLAGGSAQYF
NA,TRBJ1-2,NA,TRBV7-9,13,TGTGCCAGCAGCACAGCAGTATACTATGGCTACACCTTC,CASSTAVYYGYTF
NA,TRBJ2-3,NA,TRBV9,15,TGTGCCAGCAGCGTGAGGACAGTCCCCGAATCGGGGCAGTATTTT,CASSVRTVPESGQYF
NA,TRBJ1-2,NA,TRBV12-3/TRBV12-4,13,TGTGCCAGCAGCCGAGGAGAGGGGGTTGGCTACACCTTC,CASSRGEGVGYTF
NA,TRBJ1-6,NA,TRBV14,16,TGTGCCAGCAGCCCTCAGAATTTTAATTATAATTCACCCCTCCACTTT,CASSPQNFNYNSPLHF
NA,TRBJ2-3,NA,TRBV29-1,16,TGCAGCGTTGAGCTTGTTGAGGATTGGAGCACAGATACGCAGTATTTT,CSVELVEDWSTDTQYF
few,TRBJ1-6,NA,TRBV30,12,TGTGCCGGAGGGAGGTATAATTCACCCCTCCACTTT,CAGGRYNSPLHF
NA,TRBJ1-1,NA,TRBV10-3,13,TGTGCCATCAGTGAGAAGCTTAATCATGAAGCTTTCTTT,CAISEKLNHEAFF
NA,TRBJ2-7,TRBD1,TRBV30,15,TGTGCCTGGAGTTCTCGGGACAGGTACTCCTACGAGCAGTACTTC,CAWSSRDRYSYEQYF
NA,TRBJ1-6,NA,TRBV25-1,16,TGTGCCAGCAGTGAATACCGGAGCTCCTATAATTCACCCCTCCACTTT,CASSEYRSSYNSPLHF
NA,TRBJ1-2,TRBD1,TRBV2,13,TGTGCCAGTACTTCCGGGACAGGGTATGGCTACACCTTC,CASTSGTGYGYTF
NA,TRBJ2-3,NA,TRBV5-1,14,TGCGCCAGCAGCTTGTACAGGGCACCAGATACGCAGTATTTT,CASSLYRAPDTQYF
NA,TRBJ1-2,NA,TRBV10-1,12,TGCGCCAGCAGTAAACAGGGAAACGGCTACACCTTC,CASSKQGNGYTF
NA,TRBJ2-3,TRBD2,TRBV9,22,TGTGCCAGCAGCGGCTACAACTTGGGACTAGCGGGGGAGTATAAGGGCACAGATACGCAGTATTTT,CASSGYNLGLAGEYKGTDTQYF
NA,TRBJ1-2,NA,TRBV4-2,13,TGTGCCAGCAGCCAAGAGGCGGTACTTGGCTACACCTTC,CASSQEAVLGYTF
NA,TRBJ1-4,TRBD1,TRBV7-2,15,TGTGCCAGCAGGGGGCCCGGGACAGGGGTGGAAAAACTGTTTTTT,CASRGPGTGVEKLFF
NA,TRBJ1-5,TRBD1,TRBV2,13,TGTGCCAGTGGGAGACAGGGACTTCAGCCCCAGCATTTT,CASGRQGLQPQHF
NA,TRBJ2-1,TRBD2,TRBV6-4,16,TGTGCCAGCAGTGACTCGGGGCGGGGGGGCCGCAATGAGCAGTTCTTC,CASSDSGRGGRNEQFF
NA,TRBJ1-6,TRBD1,TRBV19,12,TGTGCCAGTAGGACAGGGTATTCACCCCTCCACTTT,CASRTGYSPLHF
NA,TRBJ2-7,TRBD1,TRBV3-1/TRBV3-2,14,TGTGCCAGCAGCCCAGGGACAGGGATCTACGAGCAGTACTTC,CASSPGTGIYEQYF
NA,TRBJ2-1,NA,TRBV3-1/TRBV3-2,14,TGTGCCAGCAGCCGACTGCATTCGGGTGATGAGCAGTTCTTC,CASSRLHSGDEQFF
few,TRBJ1-1,NA,TRBV6-1,14,TGTGCCAGCAGTGACAGGGGACGGAACACTGAAGCTTTCTTT,CASSDRGRNTEAFF
NA,TRBJ2-7,TRBD1,TRBV19,14,TGTGCCAGTAGGGAGACAGGGGGAACCTACGAGCAGTACTTC,CASRETGGTYEQYF
NA,TRBJ2-1,NA,TRBV19,16,TGTGCCAGTAGTAATTATGGGAGAGGAGACTTCAATGAGCAGTTCTTC,CASSNYGRGDFNEQFF
NA,TRBJ2-5,TRBD1,TRBV4-1,16,TGCGCCAGCAGCCAAGGCCGAACAGGGGGACAAGAGACCCAGTACTTC,CASSQGRTGGQETQYF
NA,TRBJ2-7,NA,TRBV6-2/TRBV6-3,16,TGTGCCAGCAGTTACTCGATACTGGCAGGGCCGACGGAGCAGTACTTC,CASSYSILAGPTEQYF
NA,TRBJ1-3,NA,TRBV5-8,15,TGTGCCAGCAGCTTGAGGGGTGGTACTGGAAACACCATATATTTT,CASSLRGGTGNTIYF
NA,TRBJ1-1,NA,TRBV6-2/TRBV6-3,14,TGTGCCAGCAGTTTAAGCCTGGGGGGCACTGAAGCTTTCTTT,CASSLSLGGTEAFF
NA,TRBJ2-7,TRBD2,TRBV15,15,TGTGCCACCAGCAGAGATACTAGCGGGGTAGAAGAGCAGTACTTC,CATSRDTSGVEEQYF
NA,TRBJ1-2,TRBD1,TRBV6-5,13,TGTGCCAGCAGTTCTACAGGGGCTGGCGGCTACACCTTC,CASSSTGAGGYTF
NA,TRBJ2-5,TRBD1,TRBV7-9,15,TGTGCCAGCAGCCACGGACAGGACCGAGAAGAGACCCAGTACTTC,CASSHGQDREETQYF
NA,TRBJ1-1,NA,TRBV11-2,13,TGTGCCAGCAGCTTAGATATCGACACTGAAGCTTTCTTT,CASSLDIDTEAFF
NA,TRBJ1-1,NA,TRBV29-1,11,TGCAGCGTTCAAAAGAACACTGAAGCTTTCTTT,CSVQKNTEAFF
NA,TRBJ1-3,NA,TRBV28,15,TGTGCCAGCAGTTTCCCCACGGGGTCTGGAAACACCATATATTTT,CASSFPTGSGNTIYF
NA,TRBJ2-3,NA,TRBV9,15,TGTGCCAGCAGCGTAGATCCTAGCCCCACAGATACGCAGTATTTT,CASSVDPSPTDTQYF
NA,TRBJ2-1,TRBD2,TRBV2,16,TGTGCCAGCAATATATTTAGCGGGATCTCCTACAATGAGCAGTTCTTC,CASNIFSGISYNEQFF
NA,TRBJ1-2,NA,TRBV6-4,12,TGTGCCAGCAGTGGCCCCGGACAGGGCTACACCTTC,CASSGPGQGYTF
few,TRBJ2-7,TRBD1,TRBV7-9,15,TGTGCCAGCAGCTCTATACAGGGGGCAGGCTACGAGCAGTACTTC,CASSSIQGAGYEQYF
NA,TRBJ2-7,NA,TRBV5-4,14,TGTGCCAGCAGCTTAGCGGGTGGCTCCTACGAGCAGTACTTC,CASSLAGGSYEQYF
NA,TRBJ1-1,TRBD1,TRBV7-9,13,TGTGCCAGCAGCTTAATGGGACAGAGAGAAGCTTTCTTT,CASSLMGQREAFF
NA,TRBJ2-5,TRBD2,TRBV3-1/TRBV3-2,18,TGTGCCAGCAGCCAAGATTTTGTAGCGGGGGGCCTACCCGAGACCCAGTACTTC,CASSQDFVAGGLPETQYF